Reported below is one T cell receptor beta chain. Its antigen is currently unknown. This record comes from a study of brain metastases from non-small cell lung cancer. General observations from the study: In approximately 60% of brain metastases, T-cell clones were expanded compared with matched primary tumors. T-cell infiltration was lower in brain metastases than primaries (P < 0.001). Paired brain metastases and primary tumors largely shared TCR repertoires.

Measured with immunoSEQ multiplex PCR; TCRdb has only the in-frame clones, and not every one. Of 5,800 or so clones listed, roughly 80% are singletons. Germline CDR1 is MNHNS and CDR2 is SASEGT. V gave up 1 base and J gave up 0 bases, with 10 bases separating them. The length of the CDR3 is 16 residues. The sequenced material came from primary lung tumor tissue. The origin of this receptor is a donor at least 40 years old with non-small cell lung cancer. V gene TRBV6-1 combines with J gene TRBJ2-1; tentatively, D is TRBD1 or TRBD2 (5 bases each). The CDR3 reads CASSEVAGGSYNEQFF. For the CDR3, the DNA is TGTGCCAGCAGTGAAGTAGCTGGGGGCTCCTACAATGAGCAGTTCTTC.